This TCR beta chain was retrieved from a study of T cell responses to AZD1222 COVID-19 vaccine. General study findings and limits: When two AZD1222 doses had been given, Spike-specific TCR breadth and depth rose.

The data were produced by immunoSEQ multiplex PCR, yet TCRdb's version contains in-frame clones alone and is incomplete. The sample carries approximately 140,000 clones, more than 80% recorded once. CDR3 length: 14 residues. Germline V gene sequence: CDR1 KGHSH, CDR2 LQKENI. Trimming cost V 3 bases and J 2 bases, with 11 bases left between them. As for this clone: What it binds is not known.

The chain has TRBV18 and TRBJ2-7, with D perhaps being TRBD1 or TRBD2 (5 bases each). The receptor was isolated from an adult who received the AZD1222 COVID-19 vaccine. The source material was peripheral blood, sampled 28 days after the second AZD1222 dose. The CDR3 DNA sequence: TGTGCCAGCTCACCGGGGCAGGAGGCCTACGAGCAGTACTTC. This encodes CASSPGQEAYEQYF. The complete variable domain, with remaining parts taken from reference TRBV18 and TRBJ2-7, reads NAGVMQNPRHLVRRRGQEARLRCSPMKGHSHVYWYRQLPEEGLKFMVYLQKENIIDESGMPKERFSAEFPKEGPSILRIQQVVRGDSAAYFCASSPGQEAYEQYFGPGTRLTVT.